The 27 T cell receptor beta chains given below trace back to one sample, sequenced in a study of blood T cells in healthy people across ages. A second about 7 to 11 cycle PCR used barcoded and J-beta primers. MiXCR, applied by TCRdb to the 5' RACE reads, yields one record per CDR3 protein. The sample records approximately 810,000 distinct CDR3 sequences, around 36% being singletons. The sequenced sample consisted of blood. These receptors were obtained from a man aged 18 to 29 in good health.

This clonotype was detected a few times. J is TRBJ2-3 and V is TRBV10-3; 12 bases are shared with TRBD2. Per the germline V gene, CDR1 is ENHRY and CDR2 is SYGVKD. V shed 4 bases and J 2 bases; nucleotides not matched to a gene: 4. The CDR3 length is 16 residues. DNA for the CDR3: TGTGCCATCAGTGTCGGACTAGCGGGGTCCACAGATACGCAGTATTTT. Its protein is CAISVGLAGSTDTQYF.

The chain has TRBV19 and TRBJ2-3; a possible D gene is TRBD2 (6 bases). Trimming took off 4 bases at V and 3 bases at J, with 11 bases between the two ends. CDR3 length: 14 amino acids. Germline CDR1 LNHDA, CDR2 SQIVND (reference sequence). CDR3 amino acids: CASSNPGETDTQYF. CDR3 coding DNA: TGTGCCAGTAGTAACCCGGGAGAGACAGATACGCAGTATTTT.

The chain carries TRBV14 and TRBJ2-6; D call uncertain. The V and J ends lost 4 bases and 3 bases respectively, with 16 bases between them. There are 17 residues in the CDR3. Germline-derived CDR1 and CDR2 are SGHDN and FVKESK. DNA for the CDR3: TGTGCCAGCAGCCTAGAAATAAGGGCGAGTGGGGCCAACGTCCTGACTTTC. Encoded protein: CASSLEIRASGANVLTF. The variable domain in full, completed from reference TRBV14 and TRBJ2-6, reads EAGVTQFPSHSVIEKGQTVTLRCDPISGHDNLYWYRRVMGKEIKFLLHFVKESKQDESGMPNNRFLAERTGGTYSTLKVQPAELEDSGVYFCASSLEIRASGANVLTFGAGSRLTVL.

There are many counts of this clonotype. The V call is TRBV7-2, the J call TRBJ2-4; D is ambiguous. This CDR3 is 19 amino acids long. The germline V and J ends were trimmed by 0 bases and 0 bases, with 18 bases remaining between them. Per the germline V gene, CDR1 is SGHTA and CDR2 is FQGNSA. For the CDR3, the DNA is TGTGCCAGCAGCTTAGCCCCCCTTGGTGGCAAACTAGCCAAAAACATTCAGTACTTC. Translated, it gives CASSLAPLGGKLAKNIQYF.

The chain employs TRBV20-1 and TRBJ1-6; 8 positions agree with TRBD1. The V segment lost 0 bases and the J segment 6 bases; nucleotides outside the gene matches: 7. In germline, CDR1 is DFQATT, CDR2 SNEGSKA (reference sequence). The CDR3 loop spans 16 amino acids. The CDR3 spells CSAREWGTGGNSPLHF. DNA for the CDR3: TGCAGTGCTAGAGAATGGGGGACAGGAGGTAATTCACCCCTCCACTTT.

This clonotype has only a few counts. The chain is built from TRBV12-3 or TRBV12-4 and TRBJ2-2; no clear D. V lost 3 bases and J lost 5, with 13 bases in between. CDR3 length: 15 residues. CDR3 region: CASSLASGSTGELFF. CDR3 sequence (DNA): TGTGCCAGCAGTTTGGCTAGTGGAAGTACCGGGGAGCTGTTTTTT.

The chain links TRBV24-1 to TRBJ2-5; TRBD2 matches at 11 bases. From germline, CDR1 is KGHDR and CDR2 SFDVKD. The trim removed 5 bases at V and 11 bases at J, leaving 18 bases unmatched. The CDR3 is 17 amino acids. CDR3: CATSGGIGLAGGNEQYF. The CDR3 nucleotides read TGTGCCACCAGTGGAGGCATTGGGCTAGCGGGGGGCAATGAGCAGTACTTC.

Ten or more counts support this clonotype. The rearrangement uses TRBV10-3 and TRBJ2-1, with TRBD1 identical over 10 bases. Trimming cost V 5 bases and J 5 bases; bases outside gene matches: 6. There are 15 residues in the CDR3. Looked up from germline, CDR1 is ENHRY and CDR2 is SYGVKD. CDR3 in DNA: TGTGCCATCAGTCGGGACAGGGGAGGGCACAATGAGCAGTTCTTC. Its translation: CAISRDRGGHNEQFF.

V is TRBV20-1 and J is TRBJ1-6, with 7 bases that match TRBD1. The CDR3 runs to 14 residues. Germline values: CDR1 DFQATT, CDR2 SNEGSKA (reference sequence). V lost 2 bases and J lost 5; bases outside the gene matches: 3. The CDR3 sequence is CSARRGHNNSPLHF. CDR3 DNA sequence: TGCAGTGCTAGAAGGGGGCACAATAATTCACCCCTCCACTTT.

Ten or more counts support this clonotype. The J gene is TRBJ2-1, the V gene TRBV12-3 or TRBV12-4; weak D call: TRBD1 (6 bases). There are 18 residues in the CDR3. V gave up 4 bases and J gave up 1 base, with 20 bases separating them. This CDR3 reads CASSSTSQGVNSYNEQFF. The DNA of the CDR3 is TGTGCCAGCAGTTCGACCTCACAGGGTGTGAATTCCTACAATGAGCAGTTCTTC.

This clonotype showed up many times. The V call is TRBV20-1, the J call TRBJ1-1, with 8 bases identical to TRBD1. V lost 7 bases to trimming and J lost 0 bases; unmatched junction nucleotides: 4. Germline V CDR1 and CDR2: DFQATT, SNEGSKA (reference sequence). This CDR3 has 13 amino acids. CDR3 sequence (DNA): TGCAGTGTCGGACAGGGAATGAACACTGAAGCTTTCTTT. This translates into CSVGQGMNTEAFF.

This chain connects TRBV29-1 to TRBJ2-3; weak D call: TRBD2 (6 bases). V was shortened by 4 bases and J by 3 bases, with 11 bases between the two germline ends. The CDR3 has 13 residues. Germline lookup yields CDR1 SQVTM and CDR2 ANQGSEA. As DNA, the CDR3 is TGCAGCGTTGTGACTAGAGCGACAGATACGCAGTATTTT. Encoded protein: CSVVTRATDTQYF.

The gene calls are TRBV6-1 and TRBJ1-2; TRBD1 agrees at 8 bases. V lost 6 bases and J lost 6; bases outside the gene matches: 15. There are 16 residues in the CDR3. The germline V gene has CDR1 MNHNS and CDR2 SASEGT. In nucleotides, the CDR3 is TGTGCCAGCAGCCAATTGCCTGGACAGGGAAACGATGGCTACACCTTC. Amino acids: CASSQLPGQGNDGYTF.

At least ten counts were recorded for this clonotype. The chain employs TRBV7-9 and TRBJ1-5; D is perhaps TRBD1 (5 bases). The CDR3 length is 12 residues. CDR1 and CDR2 (germline): SEHNR, FQNEAQ (reference sequence). The V end lost 3 bases, the J end lost 10 bases, and 10 bases lay between the germline ends. The CDR3 is CASSLGGDPQHF. CDR3 DNA: TGTGCCAGCAGCTTGGGGGGGGACCCCCAGCATTTT.

The chain employs TRBV10-3 and TRBJ2-4; 7 bases line up with TRBD2. The J call may be wrong; the DNA end is better matched by TRBJ2-7. The CDR3 sequence is 12 residues long. Germline CDR1 is ENHRY and CDR2 is SYGVKD. The CDR3 DNA reads TGTGCCGCCGAGGGCGGGGGCTACGAGCAGTACTTC. Amino acids: CAAEGGGYEQYF.

This clonotype was observed many times. The chain joins TRBV12-3 or TRBV12-4 to TRBJ2-1; TRBD1 agrees at 10 bases. This CDR3 is 15 amino acids long. V shed 5 bases, J shed 7 bases, and the junction held 8 bases outside the gene matches. The CDR3 nucleotides are TGTGCCAGCAGTCCACGGGACAGGGGAAGTAATGAGCAGTTCTTC. Protein sequence: CASSPRDRGSNEQFF.

This chain uses TRBV4-1 with TRBJ2-3; D possibly corresponds to TRBD2 (5 bases). The CDR3 consists of 17 residues. Germline CDR1 is MGHRA and CDR2 is YSYEKL. V gave up 0 bases and J gave up 5 bases, with 18 bases separating them. The chain's CDR3 is CASSQDKGGLNIDTQYF. CDR3 coding DNA: TGCGCCAGCAGCCAAGATAAGGGCGGGTTAAACATAGATACGCAGTATTTT.

The chain combines TRBV12-3 or TRBV12-4 with TRBJ1-5; D gene ambiguous. The V gene lost 8 bases and the J gene lost 5 bases, with 13 bases spanning the gap. CDR3 length: 13 amino acids. This CDR3 reads CASQLGRYQPQHF. The CDR3 DNA sequence: TGTGCCAGCCAGTTAGGACGGTATCAGCCCCAGCATTTT.

V is TRBV20-1 and J is TRBJ2-1; 14 bases match TRBD2. CDR3 length equals 17 residues. J was trimmed by 7 bases and V by 6 bases; bases with no gene match: 14. Germline V gene data show CDR1 as DFQATT and CDR2 as SNEGSKA (reference sequence). The CDR3 loop is CSADGLAGGSRGNEQFF. The CDR3 DNA follows: TGCAGTGCAGACGGACTAGCGGGAGGCTCCAGAGGGAATGAGCAGTTCTTC.

About this clonotype: This may be a read error: a much more frequent sequence differs by one nucleotide. This chain connects TRBV20-1 to TRBJ2-4; D not certain. TRBJ2-7 explains the end of the DNA better; the J call may be wrong. Germline lookup yields CDR1 DFQATT and CDR2 SNEGSKA (reference sequence). The CDR3 sequence is 12 residues long. The CDR3 loop reads CSAMNPPSEQYF. DNA for the CDR3: TGCAGTGCTATGAACCCTCCCAGCGAGCAGTACTTC.

This clonotype was seen a handful of times. J is TRBJ1-5 and V is TRBV5-1, with D maybe TRBD1 (5 bases). Germline V CDR1 and CDR2: SGHRS, YFSETQ. Trimming pared 0 bases from V and 0 bases from J, leaving 10 bases between. The CDR3 runs to 16 residues. DNA of the CDR3: TGCGCCAGCAGCTTGGATCCAGGGTATAGCAATCAGCCCCAGCATTTT. As protein: CASSLDPGYSNQPQHF.

The chain combines TRBV20-1 with TRBJ2-3; TRBD2 might be the D (7 bases). Looked up from germline, CDR1 is DFQATT and CDR2 is SNEGSKA (reference sequence). The CDR3 contains 16 residues. V was pared by 3 bases and J by 3 bases, with 19 bases between. CDR3 DNA: TGCAGTGCTAGGAGGGGGGACGGGGGGAGGACAGATACGCAGTATTTT. Its protein product is CSARRGDGGRTDTQYF.

The V and J genes are TRBV4-1 and TRBJ2-1; 11 bases line up with TRBD2. CDR1 is MGHRA, CDR2 YSYEKL, per germline. Losses at the gene ends were 5 bases for V and 2 bases for J; bases not matched to a gene: 5. This CDR3 has 16 residues. CDR3 sequence reads: CASSTLAGGTYNEQFF. The DNA of the CDR3 is TGCGCCAGCAGCACCCTAGCGGGGGGAACCTACAATGAGCAGTTCTTC.

The chain couples TRBV5-1 to TRBJ2-1, with no clear D. This CDR3 has 16 amino acids. V dropped 3 bases and J dropped 4 bases, with 17 bases sitting between them. Germline CDR1 is SGHRS and CDR2 is YFSETQ. In DNA, the CDR3 is TGCGCCAGCAGCTCCTCTGGGCTAAAGTCTTACAATGAGCAGTTCTTC. Its translation: CASSSSGLKSYNEQFF. The entire variable domain, with the rest obtained from reference TRBV5-1 and TRBJ2-1, is as follows: KAGVTQTPRYLIKTRGQQVTLSCSPISGHRSVSWYQQTPGQGLQFLFEYFSETQRNKGNFPGRFSGRQFSNSRSEMNVSTLELGDSALYLCASSSSGLKSYNEQFFGPGTRLTVL.

Note on this clonotype: A much larger clone sits a single nucleotide away, making a read error possible. The chain has TRBV5-1 and TRBJ2-7, with 7 bases fitting TRBD1. V was clipped by 3 bases and J by 7 bases; unmatched bases: 13. CDR1 and CDR2 (germline): SGHRS, YFSETQ. The CDR3 covers 15 residues. The CDR3 here is CASSSQGLSYNEQYF. The CDR3 coding sequence is TGCGCCAGCAGCTCACAGGGGTTATCCTACAATGAGCAGTACTTC.

The chain carries TRBV2 and TRBJ2-1; D gene ambiguous. Germline assignment: CDR1 SNHLY and CDR2 FYNNEI. The CDR3 loop spans 12 amino acids. Between the trimmed V and J ends, which lost 4 bases and 6 bases, there was a span of 7 bases. In nucleotides, the CDR3 is TGTGCCAGCAGTGCAGTGAGCAATGAGCAGTTCTTC. Translation gives CASSAVSNEQFF.

In this sample, this clonotype turned up a few times. The chain joins TRBV9 to TRBJ1-1; 8 bases are shared with TRBD1. The CDR3 has 14 residues. CDR1 is SGDLS, CDR2 YYNGEE, per germline. J lost 11 bases, V lost 1 base, and 10 bases had no gene match. Here the CDR3 reads CASSVREDRDDAFF. DNA of the CDR3: TGTGCCAGCAGCGTACGCGAGGACAGGGATGACGCTTTCTTT.